Given below is one T cell receptor (beta chain) in context. The data originate from a study of control samples from healthy donors and cancer patients. TCRdb's copy holds only in-frame clones and misses some; the assay was immunoSEQ multiplex PCR. The profile covers about 100,000 clones, with 70% to 90% appearing a single time and around an eighth taken by the ten largest. The germline V gene has CDR1 SEHNR and CDR2 FQNEAQ (reference sequence). V dropped 6 bases and J dropped 0 bases, with 6 bases sitting between them. The CDR3 loop spans 12 amino acids. The clonotype comes from a man younger than 45 in good health. The chain carries TRBV7-9 and TRBJ2-7; D remains unclear. Sequencing input: blood. The CDR3 loop reads CASRYSSYEQYF. Here the CDR3 DNA reads TGTGCCAGCAGATACAGCTCCTACGAGCAGTACTTC. Full variable domain (rest looked up from reference TRBV7-9 and TRBJ2-7): DTGVSQNPRHKITKRGQNVTFRCDPISEHNRLYWYRQTLGQGPEFLTYFQNEAQLEKSRLLSDRFSAERPKGSFSTLEIQRTEQGDSAMYLCASRYSSYEQYFGPGTRLTVT.